This T cell receptor beta chain was captured in a study of CD8 T cells in ankylosing spondylitis. Overall study findings and caveats: For ankylosing spondylitis blood, a TCR beta motif of under 10 highly homologous variants appeared characteristic. Reported data indicate significant enrichment of disease-linked clones within matched ankylosing spondylitis synovial fluid.

With regard to this clonotype: Its cognate antigen is unknown.

As the method for making TCR beta libraries, quantitative 5'-RACE with molecular barcodes was used. A single record per CDR3 protein comes from TCRdb applying MiXCR to the 5' RACE reads. The data show about 340,000 distinct CDR3 sequences, about 15% seen once. The CDR3 sequence is 16 residues long. With 6 bases clipped from V and 2 bases from J, the junction kept 4 bases outside the gene matches. CDR1 and CDR2 (germline): LGHDT, YNNKEL (reference sequence). The sample taken for sequencing was blood, either unsorted or a sorted T cell fraction (not recorded which). This sequence joins TRBV3-1 and TRBJ2-2; 12 nucleotides agree with TRBD2. The sequence was obtained from a male donor with ankylosing spondylitis or in good health (not recorded which). CDR3 DNA: TGTGCCAGCAGACCACTAGCGGGAGGAAACACCGGGGAGCTGTTTTTT. Its protein is CASRPLAGGNTGELFF.